These 4 T cell receptor beta chains share one sample of origin, sequenced in a study of low-dose radiotherapy and immunotherapy resistance in tumors. Stated time point: after trial treatment. Treatment noted: LDRT plus nivolumab, ipilimumab, low-dose cyclophosphamide and aspirin (RACIN trial). TRAV- and TRBV-specific primers primed first-strand cDNA, covering alpha and beta chains. Over 20 PCR cycles, TCRs were amplified from a constant-region primer and V-primer adapter. TCRdb independently ran MiXCR on the reads; one entry per CDR3 protein. The repertoire holds fewer than 50,000 distinct CDR3 sequences, with around a quarter as singletons. Source: PBMCs, taken after low-dose radiotherapy plus immunotherapy. The origin of the receptors is a male donor with prostate cancer.

This clonotype is a singleton in its sample. The chain employs TRBV3-1 and TRBJ2-7, with 11 bases fitting TRBD2. J gave up 4 bases and V 4 bases, and 12 bases lay outside the gene matches. CDR1 is LGHDT and CDR2 is YNNKEL in the germline V gene (reference sequence). CDR3 length: 17 amino acids. In DNA, the CDR3 is TGTGCCAGCAGCCCATCCAGACTAGCGGGGCCGCTATACGAGCAGTACTTC. It specifies CASSPSRLAGPLYEQYF.

The gene calls are TRBV14 and TRBJ2-7, with unresolved D. This CDR3 has 12 amino acids. Germline-derived CDR1 and CDR2 are SGHDN and FVKESK. The V and J ends lost 3 bases and 4 bases respectively, with 7 bases between them. The CDR3 DNA sequence: TGTGCCAGCAGCCAGCCCAGGTACGAGCAGTACTTC. It specifies CASSQPRYEQYF.

This clonotype was seen repeatedly, ten times or more. This chain connects TRBV2 to TRBJ1-1; 9 bases fit TRBD1. The V and J ends lost 5 bases and 5 bases, in that order; junction bases with no gene match: 12. Germline lookup yields CDR1 SNHLY and CDR2 FYNNEI. There are 16 residues in the CDR3. CDR3 sequence: CASSPSLTGGGTEAFF. As DNA, the CDR3 is TGTGCCAGCAGTCCATCCCTTACAGGGGGCGGTACTGAAGCTTTCTTT.

In this sample, this clonotype turned up many times. J is TRBJ2-7 and V is TRBV6-4; D possibly corresponds to TRBD2 (5 bases). The V end lost 3 bases, the J end lost 2 bases, and 14 bases lay between the germline ends. Germline CDR1 reads MRHNA; CDR2 reads SNTAGT. The CDR3 spans 15 residues. The CDR3 loop is CASSEMASGPYEQYF. The CDR3 bases are TGTGCCAGCAGTGAAATGGCGAGCGGACCCTACGAGCAGTACTTC.